The source of this TCR beta chain is a study of cytomegalovirus exposure and HLA in healthy donors. It was with 60 Vbeta and 13 Jbeta primers that the PCR ran. The table came from immunoSEQ multiplex PCR; TCRdb's copy has only in-frame clones and leaves some out. The data contain roughly 150,000 clones, around 76% of them singletons. This CDR3 spans 14 amino acids. Germline V gene lookup returns CDR1 GTSNPN and CDR2 SVGIG (reference sequence). V was pared by 5 bases and J by 2 bases, with 14 bases between. The chain couples TRBV30 to TRBJ2-3; D unresolved. This receptor was identified in a woman in her forties in good health and CMV-seronegative. The sequenced sample was PBMCs. The CDR3 here is CAWQEGSFTDTQYF. CDR3 nucleotide sequence: TGTGCCTGGCAGGAAGGCAGCTTCACAGATACGCAGTATTTT. Based on the CDR3 plus reference TRBV30 and TRBJ2-3, the full variable domain is SQTIHQWPATLVQPVGSPLSLECTVEGTSNPNLYWYRQAAGRGLQLLFYSVGIGQISSEVPQNLSASRPQDRQFILSSKKLLLSDSGFYLCAWQEGSFTDTQYFGPGTRLTVL.